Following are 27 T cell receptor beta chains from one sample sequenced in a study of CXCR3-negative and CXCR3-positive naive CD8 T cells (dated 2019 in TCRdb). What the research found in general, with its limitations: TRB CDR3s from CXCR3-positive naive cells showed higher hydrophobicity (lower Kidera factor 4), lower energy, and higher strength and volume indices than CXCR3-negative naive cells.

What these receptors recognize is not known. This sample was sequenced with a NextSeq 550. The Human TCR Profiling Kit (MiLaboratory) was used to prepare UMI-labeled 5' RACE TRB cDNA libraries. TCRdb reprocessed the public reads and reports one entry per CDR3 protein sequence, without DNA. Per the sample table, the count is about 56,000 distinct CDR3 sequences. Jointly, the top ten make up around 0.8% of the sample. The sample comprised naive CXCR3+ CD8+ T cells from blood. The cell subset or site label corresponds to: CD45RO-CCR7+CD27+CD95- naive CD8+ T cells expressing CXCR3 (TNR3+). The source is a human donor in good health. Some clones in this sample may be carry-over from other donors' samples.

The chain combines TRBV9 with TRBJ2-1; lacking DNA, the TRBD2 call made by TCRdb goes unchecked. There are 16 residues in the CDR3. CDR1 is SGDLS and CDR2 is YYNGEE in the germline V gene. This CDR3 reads CASSVAADSYYNEQFF.

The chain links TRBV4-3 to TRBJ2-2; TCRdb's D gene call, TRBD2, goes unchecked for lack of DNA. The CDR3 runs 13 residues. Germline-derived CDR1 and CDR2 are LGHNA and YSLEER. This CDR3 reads CASSQDREWELFF.

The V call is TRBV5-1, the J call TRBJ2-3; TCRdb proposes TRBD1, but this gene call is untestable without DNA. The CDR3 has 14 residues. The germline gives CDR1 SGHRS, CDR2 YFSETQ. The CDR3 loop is CASSPTGTADTQYF.

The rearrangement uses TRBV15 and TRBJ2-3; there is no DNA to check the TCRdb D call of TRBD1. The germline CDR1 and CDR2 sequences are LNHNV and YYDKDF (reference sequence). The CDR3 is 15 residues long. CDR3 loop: CATSSRQGAWDTQYF. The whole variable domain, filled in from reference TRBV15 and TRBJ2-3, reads DAMVIQNPRYQVTQFGKPVTLSCSQTLNHNVMYWYQQKSSQAPKLLFHYYDKDFNNEADTPDNFQSRRPNTSFCFLDIRSPGLGDTAMYLCATSSRQGAWDTQYFGPGTRLTVL.

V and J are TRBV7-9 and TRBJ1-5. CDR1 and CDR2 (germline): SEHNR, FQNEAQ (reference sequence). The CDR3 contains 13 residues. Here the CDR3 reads CASSGGVRQPQHF.

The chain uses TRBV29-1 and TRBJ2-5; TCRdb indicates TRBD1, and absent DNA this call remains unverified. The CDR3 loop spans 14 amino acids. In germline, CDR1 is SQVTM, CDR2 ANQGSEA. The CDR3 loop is CSVETGARQETQYF.

The CDR3 loop is CASSYAFSGRAGGTQYF. The V call is TRBV6-2 or TRBV6-3, the J call TRBJ2-5; without DNA, the TCRdb call of TRBD2 cannot be checked. This CDR3 contains 17 residues. The germline V gene has CDR1 MNHEY and CDR2 SVGEGT.

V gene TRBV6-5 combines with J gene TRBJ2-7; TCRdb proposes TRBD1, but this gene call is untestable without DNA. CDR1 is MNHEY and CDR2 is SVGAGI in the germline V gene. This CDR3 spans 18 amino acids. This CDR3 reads CASSYPQTGPRWRRAKYF.

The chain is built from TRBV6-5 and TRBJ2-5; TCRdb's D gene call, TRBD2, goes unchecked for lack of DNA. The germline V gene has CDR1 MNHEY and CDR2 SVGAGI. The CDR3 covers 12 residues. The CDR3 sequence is CASGGIQETQYF.

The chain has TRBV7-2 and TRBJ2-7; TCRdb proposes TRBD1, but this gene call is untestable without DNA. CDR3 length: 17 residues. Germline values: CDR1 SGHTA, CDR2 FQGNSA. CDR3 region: CASSSNTGVPQKSEQYF.

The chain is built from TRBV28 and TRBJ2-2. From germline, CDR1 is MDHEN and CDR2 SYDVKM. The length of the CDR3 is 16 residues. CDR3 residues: CASTPMVSYNTGELFF. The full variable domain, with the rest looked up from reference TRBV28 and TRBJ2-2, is DVKVTQSSRYLVKRTGEKVFLECVQDMDHENMFWYRQDPGLGLRLIYFSYDVKMKEKGDIPEGYSVSREKKERFSLILESASTNQTSMYLCASTPMVSYNTGELFFGEGSRLTVL.

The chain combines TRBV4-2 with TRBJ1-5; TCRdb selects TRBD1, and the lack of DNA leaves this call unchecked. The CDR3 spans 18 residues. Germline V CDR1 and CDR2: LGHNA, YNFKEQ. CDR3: CASSHPDRDRGEDQPQHF.

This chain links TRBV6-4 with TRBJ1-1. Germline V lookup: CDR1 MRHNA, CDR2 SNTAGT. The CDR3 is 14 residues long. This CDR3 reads CASSRDSGNTEAFF.

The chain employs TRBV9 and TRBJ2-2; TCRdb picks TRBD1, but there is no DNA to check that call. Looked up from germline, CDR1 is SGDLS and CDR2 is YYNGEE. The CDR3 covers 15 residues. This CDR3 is CASSHRGPSTGELFF.

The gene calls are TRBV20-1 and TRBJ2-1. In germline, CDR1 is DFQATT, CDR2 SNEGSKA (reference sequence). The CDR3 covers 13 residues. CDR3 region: CSATTSSYNEQFF.

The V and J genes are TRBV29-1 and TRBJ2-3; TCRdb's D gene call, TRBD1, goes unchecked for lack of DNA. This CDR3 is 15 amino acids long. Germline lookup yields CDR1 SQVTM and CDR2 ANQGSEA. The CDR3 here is CSVEAGGIGTDTQYF.

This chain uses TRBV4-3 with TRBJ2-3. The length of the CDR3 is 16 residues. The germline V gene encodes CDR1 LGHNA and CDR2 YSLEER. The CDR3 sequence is CASSQDQGASTDTQYF.

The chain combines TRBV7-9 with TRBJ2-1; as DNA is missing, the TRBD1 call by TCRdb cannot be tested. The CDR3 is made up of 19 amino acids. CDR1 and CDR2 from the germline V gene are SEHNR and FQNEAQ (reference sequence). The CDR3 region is CASSQFGSSRENSLNEQFF.

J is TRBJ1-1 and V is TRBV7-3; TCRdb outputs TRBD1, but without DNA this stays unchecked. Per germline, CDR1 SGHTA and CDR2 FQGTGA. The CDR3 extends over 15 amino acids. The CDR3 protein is CASSLTGGAVTEAFF.

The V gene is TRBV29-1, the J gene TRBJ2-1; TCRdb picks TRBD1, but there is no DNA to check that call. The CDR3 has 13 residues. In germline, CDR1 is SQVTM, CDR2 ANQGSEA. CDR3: CSVESRGDYEQFF.

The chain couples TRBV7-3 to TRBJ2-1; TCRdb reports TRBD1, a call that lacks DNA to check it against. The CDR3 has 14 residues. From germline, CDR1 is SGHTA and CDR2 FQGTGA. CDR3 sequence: CASSQGGYYNEQFF.

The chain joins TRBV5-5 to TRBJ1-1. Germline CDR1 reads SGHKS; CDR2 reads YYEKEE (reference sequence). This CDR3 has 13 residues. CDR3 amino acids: CASSWDRGTEAFF.

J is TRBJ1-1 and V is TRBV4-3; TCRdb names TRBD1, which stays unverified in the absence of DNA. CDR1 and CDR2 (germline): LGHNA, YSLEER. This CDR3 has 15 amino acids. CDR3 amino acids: CASSLVLGEATEAFF.

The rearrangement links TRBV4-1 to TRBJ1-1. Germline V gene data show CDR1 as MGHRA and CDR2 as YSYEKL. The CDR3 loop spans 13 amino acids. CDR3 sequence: CASSQVDNTEAFF.

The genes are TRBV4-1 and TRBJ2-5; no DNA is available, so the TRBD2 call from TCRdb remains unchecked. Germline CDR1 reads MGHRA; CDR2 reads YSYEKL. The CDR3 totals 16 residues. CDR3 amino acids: CASSQALAGVKRTQYF.

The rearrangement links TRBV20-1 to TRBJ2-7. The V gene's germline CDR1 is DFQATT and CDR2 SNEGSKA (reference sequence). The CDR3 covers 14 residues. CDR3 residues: CSAQTEKSSYEQYF.

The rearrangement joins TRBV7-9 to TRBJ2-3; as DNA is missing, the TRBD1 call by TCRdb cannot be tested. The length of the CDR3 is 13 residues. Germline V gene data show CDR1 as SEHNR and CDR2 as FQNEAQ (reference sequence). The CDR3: CASAGDWEDTQYF.